These 13 T cell receptor beta chains were sequenced from one sample in a study of breast tumors, draining lymph nodes, adjacent tissues. One entry per CDR3 protein results from TCRdb running MiXCR on the multiplex PCR reads. Seen here are 60,000 to 65,000 distinct CDR3 sequences, 45% to 65% observed once, and the top ten hold around 20%. Sequencing was done on a sample of breast tumor tissue. The source is a female donor with breast cancer. Some clones in this sample may be carry-over from other donors' samples.

The chain is built from TRBV20-1 and TRBJ2-3; TRBD1 is a possible D gene (5 bases). The CDR3 runs to 13 residues. Trimming removed 5 bases from V and 5 bases from J, with 14 bases in between. Germline-derived CDR1 and CDR2 are DFQATT and SNEGSKA (reference sequence). For the CDR3, the DNA is TGCAGTGCTCCAAGGGGCCTGGGAGATACGCAGTATTTT. Residues: CSAPRGLGDTQYF.

Here the CDR3 reads CSVGSPEASQPQHF. The DNA for the CDR3 is TGCAGTGTTGGATCCCCCGAGGCCAGTCAGCCCCAGCATTTT. The chain uses TRBV20-1 and TRBJ1-5; no clear D. Trimming cost V 7 bases and J 6 bases, with 19 bases left between them. Germline loops: CDR1 DFQATT, CDR2 SNEGSKA (reference sequence). CDR3 size: 14 residues.

This chain links TRBV20-1 with TRBJ1-6, with D possibly TRBD1 on 5 matching bases. Per the germline V gene, CDR1 is DFQATT and CDR2 is SNEGSKA (reference sequence). V shed 0 bases and J shed 4 bases, with 10 bases lying between them. The CDR3 runs to 15 residues. CDR3 DNA sequence: TGCAGTGCTAGAGATCTAGGGACTTATAATTCACCCCTCCACTTT. Translation gives CSARDLGTYNSPLHF.

The chain couples TRBV29-1 to TRBJ2-1; the match to TRBD1 covers 9 bases. In germline, CDR1 is SQVTM, CDR2 ANQGSEA. With 7 bases clipped from V and 7 bases from J, the junction kept 5 bases outside the gene matches. This CDR3 region has 12 residues. For the CDR3, the DNA is TGCAGCGGATCCGGGACAGGGAATGAGCAGTTCTTC. It specifies CSGSGTGNEQFF.

V usage is TRBV19 and J usage is TRBJ1-4, with D possibly matching TRBD1 (6 bases). CDR3 length: 15 residues. V was trimmed by 5 bases and J by 5 bases, leaving 15 bases between them. The germline CDR1 and CDR2 sequences are LNHDA and SQIVND (reference sequence). This chain's CDR3 is CASSVYRDINEKLFF. CDR3 bases: TGTGCCAGTAGTGTCTACCGGGACATCAATGAAAAACTGTTTTTT.

The table lists this clonotype with a few counts. A read error is likely, as this CDR3 ends without the conserved phenylalanine or tryptophan. The limits of the CDR3 on the DNA are not certain, so only TCRdb's listed CDR3 is given. This rearrangement joins TRBV29-1 to TRBJ2-2; no DNA check was done on the table's D call, TRBD1. The CDR3 is 18 residues long, ends included. From germline, CDR1 is SQVTM and CDR2 ANQGSEA. The CDR3 is CSVVPYLTGWRNTGELFL.

The V gene is TRBV6-5, the J gene TRBJ2-5; D is unclear. V was clipped by 5 bases and J by 4 bases, with 17 bases between them. The CDR3 spans 15 residues. Germline V gene lookup returns CDR1 MNHEY and CDR2 SVGAGI. The CDR3 sequence: CASSVVGSAGETQYF. The CDR3 bases are TGTGCCAGCAGTGTCGTTGGCTCCGCCGGAGAGACCCAGTACTTC.

V usage is TRBV2 and J usage is TRBJ2-5; 11 bases fit TRBD2. The V segment lost 3 bases and the J segment 3 bases; nucleotides outside the gene matches: 9. Per the germline V gene, CDR1 is SNHLY and CDR2 is FYNNEI. The CDR3 length is 17 residues. The CDR3 DNA reads TGTGCCAGCAGTGAGGGGGGTAGCGGGGGGGGAAAAGAGACCCAGTACTTC. Protein: CASSEGGSGGGKETQYF.

The gene calls are TRBV20-1 and TRBJ2-5, with TRBD1 matching 10 bases. Germline trimming cut 3 bases from V and 3 bases from J; bases unmatched to any gene: 7. Germline V lookup: CDR1 DFQATT, CDR2 SNEGSKA (reference sequence). CDR3 size: 15 residues. DNA of the CDR3: TGCAGTGCTAGGACCGGACAGGGGGTCAAAGAGACCCAGTACTTC. Translated: CSARTGQGVKETQYF.

This clonotype occurred a few times. This chain connects TRBV2 to TRBJ2-3; D not resolved. Germline CDR1 reads SNHLY; CDR2 reads FYNNEI. This CDR3 is built from 14 residues. V lost 5 bases and J lost 1, with 10 bases in between. CDR3 bases: TGTGCCAGCAGTCCTCCGGTAGGCACAGATACGCAGTATTTT. Translating it yields CASSPPVGTDTQYF. Supplemented by reference TRBV2 and TRBJ2-3, the full variable domain reads EPEVTQTPSHQVTQMGQEVILRCVPISNHLYFYWYRQILGQKVEFLVSFYNNEISEKSEIFDDQFSVERPDGSNFTLKIRSTKLEDSAMYFCASSPPVGTDTQYFGPGTRLTVL.

This clonotype was recorded many times. The chain has TRBV5-1 and TRBJ2-1, with TRBD2 matching over 9 bases. V gave up 0 bases and J gave up 6 bases; unmatched junction bases: 4. This CDR3 spans 15 amino acids. Germline V CDR1 and CDR2: SGHRS, YFSETQ. Here the CDR3 reads CASSLGASGVNEQFF. DNA of the CDR3: TGCGCCAGCAGCTTGGGGGCTAGCGGGGTCAATGAGCAGTTCTTC.

This clonotype is labeled medium-sized (0.01 to 0.1%). The CDR3 spells CASSPDSSNQPQHF. The DNA of the CDR3 is TGTGCCAGCAGCCCGGACAGCAGCAATCAGCCCCAGCATTTT. The chain joins TRBV7-2 to TRBJ1-5; D is possibly TRBD1 (6 bases). Germline V gene data show CDR1 as SGHTA and CDR2 as FQGNSA. V lost 5 bases, J lost 1 base, and 9 bases lay in between. CDR3 length: 14 amino acids.

This clonotype has a count of ten or more. In DNA form, the CDR3 reads TGTGCCAGCTCACCGTGGGTAACAAATGAGCAGTTCTTC. This translates into CASSPWVTNEQFF. This chain uses TRBV18 with TRBJ2-1; unclear D gene. Looked up from germline, CDR1 is KGHSH and CDR2 is LQKENI. Trimming shortened V by 3 bases and J by 7 bases, and 10 bases separated the two germline ends. The CDR3 is 13 amino acids.